This passage covers 26 T cell receptor beta chains from one sample sequenced in a study of control samples from healthy donors and cancer patients. The repertoire was sequenced with immunoSEQ multiplex PCR; TCRdb's copy has only in-frame clones and lacks some. The table includes about 60,000 clones, 75% to 95% detected once. Sequencing used PBMCs. The receptors were sampled from a woman aged 50 to 65 with colorectal cancer.

The V gene is TRBV6-5, the J gene TRBJ1-2, with 8 nucleotides matching TRBD1. J gave up 7 bases and V 6 bases, and 7 bases lay outside the gene matches. The length of the CDR3 is 13 residues. CDR1 MNHEY and CDR2 SVGAGI come from the germline V gene. This chain's CDR3 is CASSRQGKSGYTF. The DNA of the CDR3 is TGTGCCAGCAGCAGACAGGGGAAGAGTGGCTACACCTTC.

The chain links TRBV5-1 to TRBJ2-1; D call uncertain. CDR1 is SGHRS, CDR2 YFSETQ, per germline. With 0 bases removed from V and 6 bases from J, the gap between germline ends came to 13 bases. The CDR3 runs 15 residues. The CDR3 nucleotides are TGCGCCAGCAGCTTGGCCGATTCTAGGTTCAATGAGCAGTTCTTC. It specifies CASSLADSRFNEQFF. Drawing the rest from reference TRBV5-1 and TRBJ2-1, the complete variable domain is KAGVTQTPRYLIKTRGQQVTLSCSPISGHRSVSWYQQTPGQGLQFLFEYFSETQRNKGNFPGRFSGRQFSNSRSEMNVSTLELGDSALYLCASSLADSRFNEQFFGPGTRLTVL.

This clone was detected once. The rearrangement joins TRBV19 to TRBJ1-1; no definite D call. This CDR3 has 12 residues. Germline loops: CDR1 LNHDA, CDR2 SQIVND (reference sequence). V was shortened by 3 bases and J by 8 bases, with 10 bases between the two germline ends. This CDR3 is CASSMIGMEAFF. The CDR3, as DNA: TGTGCCAGTAGTATGATTGGGATGGAAGCTTTCTTT.

The chain is built from TRBV28 and TRBJ1-5, with D hard to call. Deletions cut 6 bases from V and 2 bases from J, with 14 bases between. CDR1 is MDHEN and CDR2 is SYDVKM in the germline V gene. CDR3 size: 15 residues. The CDR3 here is CASSPMGDGNQPQHF. The CDR3, as DNA: TGTGCCAGCAGCCCCATGGGAGATGGCAATCAGCCCCAGCATTTT.

The chain joins TRBV5-8 to TRBJ2-5; D is unclear. Germline V gene lookup returns CDR1 SGHTS and CDR2 YDEGEE. This CDR3 is 15 amino acids long. V was clipped by 4 bases and J by 5 bases, with 18 bases between them. The CDR3 protein is CASSPIGNFRETQYF. The CDR3 region has the DNA TGTGCCAGCAGCCCAATTGGTAACTTTCGGGAGACCCAGTACTTC.

The chain uses TRBV2 and TRBJ2-5; TRBD1 might be the D (6 bases). V lost 1 base and J 7 bases, leaving 16 bases between the germline ends. The CDR3 has 15 amino acids. Per germline, CDR1 SNHLY and CDR2 FYNNEI. CDR3 coding DNA: TGTGCCAGCAGTGAAGGCCAGGGGACAAGACGGACCCAGTACTTC. Amino acid sequence: CASSEGQGTRRTQYF.

The chain links TRBV6-4 to TRBJ1-5; weak D call: TRBD1 (6 bases). Germline-derived CDR1 and CDR2 are MRHNA and SNTAGT. V was pared by 5 bases and J by 0 bases, with 11 bases between. This CDR3 region has 15 residues. The CDR3 protein is CASSPRGDSNQPQHF. In DNA form, the CDR3 reads TGTGCCAGCAGTCCTAGGGGGGATAGCAATCAGCCCCAGCATTTT.

CDR3 amino acids: CATRGGGRAFF. The CDR3 bases are TGTGCCACCAGGGGAGGGGGCAGAGCTTTCTTT. The chain recombines TRBV24-1 with TRBJ1-1; 7 bases fit TRBD1. The CDR3 is made up of 11 amino acids. The germline CDR1 and CDR2 sequences are KGHDR and SFDVKD. J was trimmed by 10 bases and V by 7 bases; bases with no gene match: 5.

The gene calls are TRBV30 and TRBJ2-3, with a tentative D call TRBD2 (7 bases). CDR1 is GTSNPN and CDR2 is SVGIG in the germline V gene (reference sequence). This CDR3 spans 13 amino acids. V was pared by 3 bases and J by 3 bases, with 10 bases between. The CDR3 bases are TGTGCCTGGAGCCGGGGGGCGACAGATACGCAGTATTTT. This codes for CAWSRGATDTQYF.

V gene TRBV2 combines with J gene TRBJ1-5; D is unresolved. Trimming took off 0 bases at V and 1 base at J, with 4 bases between the two ends. This CDR3 region has 14 residues. In germline, CDR1 is SNHLY, CDR2 FYNNEI. The DNA for the CDR3 is TGTGCCAGCAGTGAAGCCCGAAGCAATCAGCCCCAGCATTTT. Its protein is CASSEARSNQPQHF.

This sequence joins TRBV4-1 and TRBJ1-4; D not certain. Trimming left V 0 bases short and J 8 bases short, with 4 bases between. The CDR3 is made up of 12 amino acids. Looked up from germline, CDR1 is MGHRA and CDR2 is YSYEKL. DNA of the CDR3: TGCGCCAGCAGCCAAGAGGGCGAAAAACTGTTTTTT. It yields the protein CASSQEGEKLFF.

This chain links TRBV9 with TRBJ1-2; TRBD1 matches at 9 bases. J gave up 8 bases and V 0 bases, and 2 bases lay outside the gene matches. This CDR3 region has 13 residues. Germline CDR1 is SGDLS and CDR2 is YYNGEE. The CDR3 loop reads CASSVATGGGYTF. Here the CDR3 DNA reads TGTGCCAGCAGCGTAGCAACAGGGGGCGGCTACACCTTC.

This clone was detected only a few times. The chain combines TRBV9 with TRBJ2-1; D not resolved. V was clipped by 0 bases and J by 0 bases, with 10 bases between them. Germline lookup yields CDR1 SGDLS and CDR2 YYNGEE. The CDR3 loop spans 16 amino acids. The CDR3 reads CASSVDPLNSYNEQFF. DNA of the CDR3: TGTGCCAGCAGCGTAGACCCCTTAAACTCCTACAATGAGCAGTTCTTC.

This clone was counted between two and nine times. CDR3 in DNA: TGTGCCAGCAAGCATGGCTACACCTTC. Protein product: CASKHGYTF. The chain employs TRBV6-4 and TRBJ1-2; no firm D call. From germline, CDR1 is MRHNA and CDR2 SNTAGT. Trimming pared 7 bases from V and 6 bases from J, leaving 3 bases between. This CDR3 is 9 amino acids long.

This clone is a singleton in its sample. The chain carries TRBV19 and TRBJ2-5; D gene uncertain. In germline, CDR1 is LNHDA, CDR2 SQIVND (reference sequence). Trimming left V 6 bases short and J 0 bases short, with 8 bases between. This CDR3 is built from 13 residues. Written as DNA, the CDR3 is TGTGCCAGTAGAGTGTCGCACCAAGAGACCCAGTACTTC. As protein: CASRVSHQETQYF.

This chain connects TRBV18 to TRBJ2-3, with TRBD2 as a possible D gene (6 bases). Germline CDR1 reads KGHSH; CDR2 reads LQKENI. V dropped 3 bases and J dropped 5 bases, with 6 bases sitting between them. This CDR3 is built from 12 residues. Here the CDR3 DNA reads TGTGCCAGCTCACCGGGGGGAGATACGCAGTATTTT. Translation: CASSPGGDTQYF. Using reference TRBV18 and TRBJ2-3 for the parts outside the CDR3, the full variable domain is NAGVMQNPRHLVRRRGQEARLRCSPMKGHSHVYWYRQLPEEGLKFMVYLQKENIIDESGMPKERFSAEFPKEGPSILRIQQVVRGDSAAYFCASSPGGDTQYFGPGTRLTVL.

This sequence joins TRBV15 and TRBJ2-3, with D perhaps matching TRBD1 (6 bases). Germline CDR1 reads LNHNV; CDR2 reads YYDKDF (reference sequence). The CDR3 length is 21 residues. V was shortened by 4 bases and J by 3 bases, with 32 bases between the two germline ends. The CDR3 protein is CATSKDWGHGDVDSVTDTQYF. In DNA, the CDR3 is TGTGCCACCAGCAAAGATTGGGGACATGGGGATGTCGATAGCGTGACAGATACGCAGTATTTT.

The J gene is TRBJ1-6, the V gene TRBV10-2; 10 nucleotides line up with TRBD1. V shed 3 bases and J 10 bases; nucleotides not matched to a gene: 9. This CDR3 has 16 residues. CDR1 is WSHSY, CDR2 SAAADI, per germline. The CDR3 region is CASSERDRGTKSPLHF. The CDR3 DNA reads as TGCGCCAGCAGTGAAAGGGACAGGGGAACTAAGTCACCCCTCCACTTT.

J is TRBJ2-7 and V is TRBV18; D gene uncertain. The CDR3 runs 13 residues. Between the trimmed V and J ends, which lost 3 bases and 1 base, there was a span of 7 bases. Germline V gene lookup returns CDR1 KGHSH and CDR2 LQKENI. CDR3 residues: CASSPAQSYEQYF. CDR3 sequence (DNA): TGTGCCAGCTCACCCGCCCAGTCCTACGAGCAGTACTTC.

J is TRBJ2-1 and V is TRBV27, with 7 bases matching TRBD2. The V gene end was trimmed by 7 bases and the J gene end by 7 bases; junction bases not matched to a gene: 7. This CDR3 is 13 amino acids long. The germline gives CDR1 MNHEY, CDR2 SMNVEV (reference sequence). The CDR3 DNA reads as TGTGCCAGCAATGGGGGGGGGAGGAATGAGCAGTTCTTC. It translates to CASNGGGRNEQFF.

The chain is built from TRBV20-1 and TRBJ1-5; D gene unclear. Trimming left V 4 bases short and J 1 base short, with 2 bases between. In germline, CDR1 is DFQATT, CDR2 SNEGSKA (reference sequence). The CDR3 spans 11 residues. The CDR3 region is CSATSNQPQHF. CDR3 coding DNA: TGCAGTGCTACCAGCAATCAGCCCCAGCATTTT.

V usage is TRBV6-5 and J usage is TRBJ2-1; the match to TRBD2 covers 11 bases. Germline V gene lookup returns CDR1 MNHEY and CDR2 SVGAGI. The V and J ends lost 6 bases and 5 bases, in that order; junction bases with no gene match: 6. There are 15 residues in the CDR3. DNA for the CDR3: TGTGCCAGCAGAATAGCGGGGGGGCTTGACAATGAGCAGTTCTTC. It specifies CASRIAGGLDNEQFF.

V and J are TRBV9 and TRBJ1-2; the D is unclear. Germline CDR1 and CDR2: SGDLS and YYNGEE. The CDR3 length is 16 residues. The V end was cut by 0 bases, the J end by 4 bases, with 16 bases between. In nucleotides, the CDR3 is TGTGCCAGCAGCGTAGAAAGAGCCGTTGGGCTCTATGGCTACACCTTC. Its protein product is CASSVERAVGLYGYTF.

The chain has TRBV7-3 and TRBJ2-5; D is unresolved. Germline V gives CDR1 SGHTA, CDR2 FQGTGA. Trimming removed 3 bases from V and 2 bases from J, with 10 bases in between. This CDR3 has 14 amino acids. The CDR3 sequence is CASSLSAGQETQYF. The DNA for the CDR3 is TGTGCCAGCAGCTTGTCCGCAGGACAAGAGACCCAGTACTTC.

This clone was recorded only once. CDR3 residues: CAISKDTEAFF. The DNA of the CDR3 is TGTGCCATCAGTAAGGACACTGAAGCTTTCTTT. The V gene is TRBV10-3, the J gene TRBJ1-1; D call uncertain. CDR1 and CDR2 (germline): ENHRY, SYGVKD. This CDR3 is 11 amino acids long. With 5 bases removed from V and 3 bases from J, the gap between germline ends came to 4 bases.

Concerning this clone: Other DNA sequences in the same sample also yield this CDR3. The chain joins TRBV6-5 to TRBJ2-3, with 7 bases matching TRBD2. CDR1 and CDR2 from the germline V gene are MNHEY and SVGAGI. This CDR3 comprises 14 residues. The junction had 3 bases not matched to a gene; V was cut back by 6 bases and J by 0 bases. CDR3 residues: CASRQGGSTDTQYF. In DNA form, the CDR3 reads TGTGCCAGCAGGCAGGGAGGGAGCACAGATACGCAGTATTTT.